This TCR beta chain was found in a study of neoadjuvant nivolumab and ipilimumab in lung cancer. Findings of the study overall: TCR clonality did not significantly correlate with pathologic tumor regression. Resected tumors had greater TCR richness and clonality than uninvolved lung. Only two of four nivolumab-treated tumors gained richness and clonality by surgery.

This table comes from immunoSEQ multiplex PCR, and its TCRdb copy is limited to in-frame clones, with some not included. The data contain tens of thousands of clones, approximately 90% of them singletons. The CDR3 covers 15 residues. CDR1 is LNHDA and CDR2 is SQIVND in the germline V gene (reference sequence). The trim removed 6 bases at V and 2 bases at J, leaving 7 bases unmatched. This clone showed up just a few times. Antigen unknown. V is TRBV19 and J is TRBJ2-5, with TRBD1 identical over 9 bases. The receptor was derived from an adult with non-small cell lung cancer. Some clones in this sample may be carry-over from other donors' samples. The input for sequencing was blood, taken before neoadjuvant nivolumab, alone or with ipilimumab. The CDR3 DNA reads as TGTGCCAGTAGCGGTGGGACAGGGAGGCAAGAGACCCAGTACTTC. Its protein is CASSGGTGRQETQYF.